The entry below describes one TCR beta chain. Profiling relied on immunoSEQ multiplex PCR, and the TCRdb table lists in-frame clones only, not all of them. This sample carries 65,000 to 85,000 clones, approximately 91% of them seen once, and the ten largest clones take more than 1.2%. The data originate from a study of T cell changes during pregnancy in multiple sclerosis. Source: peripheral blood, taken in the third trimester of pregnancy. The TCR comes from a female donor with multiple sclerosis, enrolled in a pregnancy study.

The CDR3 DNA reads as TGTGCCAGCAGCTTGGGGGGGCATCAGCCCCAGCATTTT. It encodes CASSLGGHQPQHF. The chain combines TRBV7-8 with TRBJ1-5, with D perhaps TRBD1 (6 bases). The CDR3 contains 13 residues. Germline V gives CDR1 SGHVS, CDR2 FQNEAQ. Trimming removed 3 bases at V and 5 bases at J, with 8 bases between.